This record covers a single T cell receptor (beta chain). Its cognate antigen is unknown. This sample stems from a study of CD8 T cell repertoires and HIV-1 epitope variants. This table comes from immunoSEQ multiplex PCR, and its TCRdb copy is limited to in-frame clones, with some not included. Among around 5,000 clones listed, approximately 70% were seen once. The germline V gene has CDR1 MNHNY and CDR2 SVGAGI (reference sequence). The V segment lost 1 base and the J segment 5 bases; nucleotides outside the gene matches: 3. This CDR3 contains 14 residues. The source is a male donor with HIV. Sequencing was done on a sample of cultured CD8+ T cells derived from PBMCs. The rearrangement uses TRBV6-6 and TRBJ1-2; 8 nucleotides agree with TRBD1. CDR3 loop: CASSYFNRGYGYTF. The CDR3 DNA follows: TGTGCCAGCAGTTACTTTAACAGGGGGTATGGCTACACCTTC.